The clone carrying this T cell receptor beta chain is a singleton in its sample. Sequencing was performed with immunoSEQ multiplex PCR; in TCRdb, only in-frame clones are kept and a portion is missing. The table lists 55,000 to 65,000 clones, roughly 87% of them singletons. The entry originates in a study of blood T cell repertoires in COVID-19. Study-level background: Material from acute and convalescent COVID-19 was sourced from the United States, Italy and Spain. T cells, B-cell-depleted T cells, or PBMCs supplied cDNA or gDNA.

Germline CDR1 MDHEN, CDR2 SYDVKM. The CDR3 extends over 16 amino acids. The trim removed 6 bases at V and 4 bases at J, leaving 12 bases unmatched. This chain uses TRBV28 with TRBJ2-5; 9 nucleotides align to TRBD1. This clonotype was sampled from a human donor with acute or convalescent COVID-19. The donor label of this sample is uncertain. The sample consisted of peripheral blood. Here the CDR3 DNA reads TGTGCCAGCAGACCCATTCTTGGACAGGGGAGAGAGACCCAGTACTTC. Its protein product is CASRPILGQGRETQYF. The full variable domain, in which reference TRBV28 and TRBJ2-5 provide the parts outside the CDR3, is DVKVTQSSRYLVKRTGEKVFLECVQDMDHENMFWYRQDPGLGLRLIYFSYDVKMKEKGDIPEGYSVSREKKERFSLILESASTNQTSMYLCASRPILGQGRETQYFGPGTRLLVL.